This T cell receptor beta chain was profiled in a study of T cell repertoires in cytomegalovirus infection. Overall study: Researchers turned to recently identified HLA-C-restricted CMV epitopes as well as well-studied HLA-B-restricted ones.

This clonotype appeared a few times. What it binds is unknown. In germline, CDR1 is MDHEN, CDR2 SYDVKM. The length of the CDR3 is 15 residues. V shed 6 bases and J shed 6 bases, with 15 bases lying between them. Study conclusions and caveats: CMV carriers with the relevant HLA were identified by cumulative public TCR beta family frequency. Across the ex vivo response, the dominant clonotypes were HLA-C-restricted CMV-specific TCR beta clonotypes.

Each CDR3 protein is one row after TCRdb ran MiXCR on the reads. Altogether about a million distinct CDR3 sequences are present, approximately 33% being singletons, with the ten largest covering roughly an eighth. The TCR was taken from a human donor in good health (CMV status not recorded). Some clones in this sample may be carry-over from other donors' samples. The source was cultured CD8+ T cells from PBMCs, collected from culture after CMV antigen stimulation. This chain uses TRBV28 with TRBJ1-6; maybe TRBD1 (6 bases). CDR3 sequence reads: CASRSDRRSNSPLHF. Here the CDR3 DNA reads TGTGCCAGCAGATCGGACAGAAGAAGTAATTCACCCCTCCACTTT.